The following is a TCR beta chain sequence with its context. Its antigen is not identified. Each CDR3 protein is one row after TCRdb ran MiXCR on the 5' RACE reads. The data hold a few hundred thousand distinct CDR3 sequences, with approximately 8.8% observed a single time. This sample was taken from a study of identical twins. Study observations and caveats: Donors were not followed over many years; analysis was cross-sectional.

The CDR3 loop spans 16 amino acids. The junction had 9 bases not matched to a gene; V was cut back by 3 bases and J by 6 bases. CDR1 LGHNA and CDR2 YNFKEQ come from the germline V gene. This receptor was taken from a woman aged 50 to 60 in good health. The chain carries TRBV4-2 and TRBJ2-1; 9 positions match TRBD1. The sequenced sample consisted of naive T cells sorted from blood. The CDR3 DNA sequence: TGTGCCAGCAGCCAGCAACTCTCGGACAGGGGCAATGAGCAGTTCTTC. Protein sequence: CASSQQLSDRGNEQFF.